What follows are 29 T cell receptor beta chains derived from one specimen sequenced in a study of T-cell reconstitution after alpha-beta-depleted transplantation in children. It was with unique molecular identifiers that the TCRbeta library was prepared. TCRdb fed the PCR reads into MiXCR, producing one record per CDR3 protein. This repertoire shows roughly 350,000 distinct CDR3 sequences, approximately 10% found once; its top ten account for 2% to 2.5%. Sequencing used PBMCs from the stem cell graft donor, obtained from the stem cell graft. Receptors were obtained from a human donor who donated a stem cell graft to a child with acute lymphoblastic leukemia.

The J gene is TRBJ2-1, the V gene TRBV5-1; 9 nucleotides match TRBD2. Germline V CDR1 and CDR2: SGHRS, YFSETQ. The CDR3 spans 15 residues. The V segment lost 3 bases and the J segment 7 bases; nucleotides outside the gene matches: 8. DNA of the CDR3: TGCGCCAGCAGCTCCCAAGGCGGGAGGGAGAATGAGCAGTTCTTC. This translates into CASSSQGGRENEQFF.

The chain couples TRBV29-1 to TRBJ1-3; maybe TRBD1 (6 bases). Trimming stripped 4 bases from V and 1 base from J, with 20 bases between. The CDR3 is made up of 17 amino acids. Germline loops: CDR1 SQVTM, CDR2 ANQGSEA. In DNA, the CDR3 is TGCAGCGTTGCGGGGACATCGAAAAGTGGTTCTGGAAACACCATATATTTT. It codes for CSVAGTSKSGSGNTIYF.

This clonotype came up a few times. The chain is built from TRBV5-1 and TRBJ2-3, with 10 bases identical to TRBD2. The V and J ends lost 0 bases and 2 bases, in that order; junction bases with no gene match: 12. Germline V gives CDR1 SGHRS, CDR2 YFSETQ. The CDR3 runs 19 residues. The CDR3 spells CASSLGNSQAGGYTDTQYF. CDR3 nucleotide sequence: TGCGCCAGCAGCTTGGGCAACTCGCAAGCGGGAGGGTACACAGATACGCAGTATTTT.

This clonotype was seen a handful of times. The chain combines TRBV11-1 with TRBJ1-1, with D possibly TRBD1 on 6 matching bases. Trimming left V 3 bases short and J 6 bases short, with 35 bases between. Germline-derived CDR1 and CDR2 are SGHAT and FQDESV (reference sequence). The CDR3 is made up of 21 amino acids. The CDR3 region has the DNA TGTGCCAGCAGCTTGCGTCGACAGGAGATCAGTCGGTTGTGGAATAAAGCTGAAGCTTTCTTT. Translating gives CASSLRRQEISRLWNKAEAFF.

This clonotype has only a few counts. The V call is TRBV27, the J call TRBJ2-7, with 8 bases identical to TRBD1. Germline V gene data show CDR1 as MNHEY and CDR2 as SMNVEV (reference sequence). The CDR3 sequence is 13 residues long. With V trimmed by 8 bases and J by 2 bases, 5 bases remained unmatched. CDR3 nucleotides: TGTGCCAGCGCGGACAGGGCGGCCTACGAGCAGTACTTC. Its translation: CASADRAAYEQYF.

This clonotype was picked up a small number of times. J is TRBJ1-2 and V is TRBV7-9; D gene uncertain. Germline assignment: CDR1 SEHNR and CDR2 FQNEAQ (reference sequence). The CDR3 sequence is 13 residues long. Trimming took 5 bases from V and 3 from J, leaving 10 bases between them. CDR3 nucleotide sequence: TGTGCCAGCAGCCCAGACGGGGACTATGGCTACACCTTC. Its protein product is CASSPDGDYGYTF.

A few counts support this clonotype. The chain couples TRBV25-1 to TRBJ1-4; a weak D match, TRBD1 (5 bases). Germline V gene sequence: CDR1 MGHDK, CDR2 SYGVNS. CDR3 length equals 16 residues. Trimming pared 6 bases from V and 9 bases from J, leaving 23 bases between. The CDR3 DNA reads as TGTGCCAGCAGCAGCTTTGAGGGGCAGGGAAGGAAAAAACTGTTTTTT. Translation: CASSSFEGQGRKKLFF.

This clonotype has just a few counts. This chain joins TRBV6-4 and TRBJ1-6; D ambiguous. Per the germline V gene, CDR1 is MRHNA and CDR2 is SNTAGT. V was trimmed by 4 bases and J by 7 bases, leaving 11 bases between them. The CDR3 runs to 14 residues. Here the CDR3 DNA reads TGTGCCAGCAGTGTTAGTCCGGGGAATTCACCCCTCCACTTT. It specifies CASSVSPGNSPLHF.

This clonotype was picked up many times. This chain links TRBV3-1 with TRBJ2-7, with 8 bases fitting TRBD2. The CDR3 runs 16 residues. Germline CDR1 LGHDT, CDR2 YNNKEL (reference sequence). The trim removed 5 bases at V and 3 bases at J, leaving 12 bases unmatched. The CDR3 region is CASSNNEPGLDYEQYF. CDR3 in DNA: TGTGCCAGCAGCAACAACGAGCCGGGACTAGACTACGAGCAGTACTTC.

The rearrangement links TRBV7-2 to TRBJ1-5; no clear D. CDR3 size: 14 residues. Germline V gives CDR1 SGHTA, CDR2 FQGNSA. Trimming shortened V by 6 bases and J by 3 bases, and 12 bases separated the two germline ends. The CDR3 nucleotides are TGTGCCAGCAGTCTCGACGGATACAATCAGCCCCAGCATTTT. Amino acid sequence: CASSLDGYNQPQHF.

This clonotype has just a few counts. The chain has TRBV10-3 and TRBJ2-3, with TRBD2 as a possible D gene (5 bases). CDR3 length equals 12 residues. Per the germline V gene, CDR1 is ENHRY and CDR2 is SYGVKD. The germline V and J ends were trimmed by 8 bases and 4 bases, with 10 bases remaining between them. This CDR3 is CAIGSSADTQYF. CDR3 nucleotides: TGTGCCATCGGTAGTAGCGCAGATACGCAGTATTTT.

In regard to this clonotype: With a much larger clone just one base away, this may be a read error. The V gene is TRBV20-1, the J gene TRBJ2-3; perhaps TRBD2 as D (6 bases). Germline-derived CDR1 and CDR2 are DFQATT and SNEGSKA (reference sequence). The CDR3 runs 15 residues. CDR3 sequence: CSTRDGGAGANTQYF. CDR3 in DNA: TGCAGTACTAGAGACGGGGGAGCAGGAGCTAATACGCAGTATTTT.

The chain employs TRBV30 and TRBJ1-1; TRBD1 matches 9 bases. Per the germline V gene, CDR1 is GTSNPN and CDR2 is SVGIG (reference sequence). The CDR3 consists of 12 residues. V lost 3 bases to trimming and J lost 4 bases; unmatched junction nucleotides: 0. The CDR3 DNA sequence: TGTGCCTGGAGGGACAGGGGCACTGAAGCTTTCTTT. This translates into CAWRDRGTEAFF.

V is TRBV12-3 or TRBV12-4 and J is TRBJ2-7; D ambiguous. This CDR3 spans 14 amino acids. V was pared by 6 bases and J by 1 base, with 13 bases between. The CDR3 DNA sequence: TGTGCCAGCAGAATGGACGGAAATTCCTACGAGCAGTACTTC. Translated: CASRMDGNSYEQYF.

The V gene is TRBV18, the J gene TRBJ1-1; TRBD1 agrees at 7 bases. V lost 4 bases, J lost 2 bases, and 7 bases stayed unmatched. Looked up from germline, CDR1 is KGHSH and CDR2 is LQKENI. The CDR3 extends over 15 amino acids. As DNA, the CDR3 is TGTGCCAGCTCACGTCAACAGGGGTCTAACACTGAAGCTTTCTTT. It encodes CASSRQQGSNTEAFF.

This chain connects TRBV7-2 to TRBJ2-3, with unresolved D. V was shortened by 1 base and J by 0 bases, with 14 bases between the two germline ends. Germline V gene lookup returns CDR1 SGHTA and CDR2 FQGNSA. This CDR3 region has 17 residues. Written as DNA, the CDR3 is TGTGCCAGCAGCTTAGGACTTATAACCGCTAGCACAGATACGCAGTATTTT. This gives the protein CASSLGLITASTDTQYF.

The sample holds many counts of this clonotype. The gene calls are TRBV20-1 and TRBJ2-1; D is undetermined. The V end was cut by 3 bases, the J end by 8 bases, with 11 bases between. The CDR3 runs to 12 residues. Per germline, CDR1 DFQATT and CDR2 SNEGSKA (reference sequence). The CDR3 loop is CSARGWDYEQFF. The CDR3 DNA sequence: TGCAGTGCTAGGGGCTGGGATTATGAGCAGTTCTTC.

The chain is built from TRBV18 and TRBJ1-5; 8 bases are a match to TRBD1. The tail of the sequence fits TRBJ2-3 better, so the J call may be wrong. The CDR3 has 15 residues. Germline V gene data show CDR1 as KGHSH and CDR2 as LQKENI. CDR3 sequence reads: CASSPSTGDRGPQYF. As DNA, the CDR3 is TGTGCCAGCTCACCCTCGACAGGGGACCGGGGGCCCCAGTATTTT.

In DNA, the CDR3 is TGTGCCAGCAGTTTAAAAGGGATAGTTGTCGAGACCCAGTACTTC. Amino acid sequence: CASSLKGIVVETQYF. The chain couples TRBV27 to TRBJ2-5; D not resolved. V lost 2 bases, J lost 5 bases, and 15 bases lay in between. This CDR3 is 15 amino acids long. Germline V CDR1 and CDR2: MNHEY, SMNVEV (reference sequence).

This clonotype was found a few times. This rearrangement joins TRBV5-1 to TRBJ1-5; no reliable D call. The ends were cut back, 0 bases at V and 3 bases at J, with 10 bases in the middle. Germline loops: CDR1 SGHRS, CDR2 YFSETQ. The CDR3 spans 15 residues. DNA of the CDR3: TGCGCCAGCAGCTTGGCCAGTGGGCACAATCAGCCCCAGCATTTT. Residues: CASSLASGHNQPQHF.

The V and J genes are TRBV29-1 and TRBJ2-1; the D gene could be TRBD1 or TRBD2 (5 bases each). The ends were cut back, 6 bases at V and 0 bases at J, with 18 bases in the middle. Germline loops: CDR1 SQVTM, CDR2 ANQGSEA. This CDR3 contains 16 residues. CDR3 sequence: CSVAGTDGSSYNEQFF. CDR3 coding DNA: TGCAGCGTGGCCGGGACGGATGGAAGCTCCTACAATGAGCAGTTCTTC.

J is TRBJ2-7 and V is TRBV20-1; 14 bases match TRBD2. Germline assignment: CDR1 DFQATT and CDR2 SNEGSKA (reference sequence). This CDR3 is built from 11 residues. V shed 6 bases and J 11 bases; nucleotides not matched to a gene: 3. The CDR3 protein is CSARLAGGKYF. The CDR3 nucleotides read TGCAGTGCCAGACTAGCGGGAGGGAAGTACTTC.

This rearrangement joins TRBV10-3 to TRBJ2-5; perhaps D is TRBD1 or TRBD2 (5 bases each). Trimming shortened V by 9 bases and J by 4 bases, and 18 bases separated the two germline ends. CDR1 is ENHRY and CDR2 is SYGVKD in the germline V gene. There are 14 residues in the CDR3. The CDR3 coding sequence is TGTGCCATGATCCCCCCTGGGGGTGGAGAGACCCAGTACTTC. Amino acids: CAMIPPGGGETQYF.

This clonotype was observed a few times. The CDR3 protein is CASSLDGQVYEQYF. CDR3 in DNA: TGTGCCAGCAGCTTGGATGGACAGGTCTACGAGCAGTACTTC. The chain couples TRBV5-6 to TRBJ2-7; 7 bases align to TRBD1. The CDR3 is 14 residues long. Trimming cost V 0 bases and J 3 bases; bases outside gene matches: 3. CDR1 is SGHDT and CDR2 is YYEEEE in the germline V gene.

The V and J genes are TRBV7-9 and TRBJ1-2, with D maybe TRBD1 (5 bases). Germline V gene data show CDR1 as SEHNR and CDR2 as FQNEAQ (reference sequence). This CDR3 is built from 11 residues. V was clipped by 5 bases and J by 6 bases, with 7 bases between them. CDR3 DNA: TGTGCCAGCAGCGGGGGGGATGGCTACACCTTC. Translating it yields CASSGGDGYTF.

This chain links TRBV3-1 with TRBJ1-1; D is unclear. The CDR3 is 14 amino acids. Germline V gene data show CDR1 as LGHDT and CDR2 as YNNKEL (reference sequence). Between the trimmed V and J ends, which lost 1 base and 1 base, there was a span of 7 bases. CDR3 protein: CASSQVSGNTEAFF. The CDR3 DNA reads TGTGCCAGCAGCCAAGTCTCGGGGAACACTGAAGCTTTCTTT.

This clonotype was detected only a few times. V gene TRBV7-2 combines with J gene TRBJ2-7; D is perhaps TRBD1 or TRBD2 (5 bases each). The germline V gene encodes CDR1 SGHTA and CDR2 FQGNSA. The length of the CDR3 is 14 residues. Trimming left V 5 bases short and J 6 bases short, with 17 bases between. CDR3 nucleotide sequence: TGTGCCAGCAGCGGTCGGACGGGACCGCGCGAGCAGTACTTC. Its protein product is CASSGRTGPREQYF. Looking up the rest from reference TRBV7-2 and TRBJ2-7 gives the full variable domain: GAGVSQSPSNKVTEKGKDVELRCDPISGHTALYWYRQSLGQGLEFLIYFQGNSAPDKSGLPSDRFSAERTGGSVSTLTIQRTQQEDSAVYLCASSGRTGPREQYFGPGTRLTVT.

The V call is TRBV9, the J call TRBJ2-7; TRBD1 matches 9 bases. Germline CDR1 and CDR2: SGDLS and YYNGEE. The V and J ends lost 0 bases and 5 bases, in that order; junction bases with no gene match: 6. CDR3 size: 15 residues. CDR3 sequence reads: CASSVAPGQGHEQYF. CDR3 sequence (DNA): TGTGCCAGCAGCGTAGCCCCGGGACAGGGCCACGAGCAGTACTTC.

The chain recombines TRBV25-1 with TRBJ2-1, with TRBD2 matching over 10 bases. The CDR3 loop spans 17 amino acids. The trim removed 5 bases at V and 6 bases at J, leaving 13 bases unmatched. Per germline, CDR1 MGHDK and CDR2 SYGVNS. The CDR3 spells CASSLSLAGEGTNEQFF. CDR3 in DNA: TGTGCCAGCAGTCTATCCCTAGCGGGAGAGGGGACCAATGAGCAGTTCTTC. Full variable domain (outside the CDR3, taken from reference TRBV25-1 and TRBJ2-1): EADIYQTPRYLVIGTGKKITLECSQTMGHDKMYWYQQDPGMELHLIHYSYGVNSTEKGDLSSESTVSRIRTEHFPLTLESARPSHTSQYLCASSLSLAGEGTNEQFFGPGTRLTVL.